This T cell receptor beta chain originates from a study of memory CD4+ T cells and cytomegalovirus serostatus. Whole-study results and caveats: Suggested: most of the CMV-linked TCR signature lies in CD4+ memory cells.

The trim removed 5 bases at V and 2 bases at J, leaving 13 bases unmatched. The germline V gene has CDR1 SGHTA and CDR2 FQGNSA. There are 17 residues in the CDR3. Clones were read by immunoSEQ multiplex PCR, and TCRdb kept only the in-frame ones, dropping some. The sample has 35,000 to 50,000 clones; roughly 79% are singletons. Single viable CD3+CD4+CD8-CD45RO+ cells were sorted as the memory CD4+ T cells. This clone was seen only a few times. As yet, its antigen is unknown. The chain recombines TRBV7-2 with TRBJ1-2; 8 bases line up with TRBD1. The origin of this receptor is an adult in good health and CMV-seronegative. Sequences were obtained from memory CD4+ T cells from blood. The CDR3 DNA follows: TGTGCCAGCAGCCCGGACAGGGAGTTTCTAGTCAACTATGGCTACACCTTC. Residues: CASSPDREFLVNYGYTF.